These 21 T cell receptor beta chains share one sample of origin, sequenced in a study of blood T cell repertoires in COVID-19 (TCRdb year 2020). To prepare the library, the immunoSEQ multiplex PCR assay was applied. The immuneACCESS repertoire file appears here via TCRdb, limited to in-frame rearrangements. These files lack a portion of the clones; in checked studies, under half of the deficit traces to unresolved V genes, and the cause of the others is not known. The sample has more than 200,000 clones on record, 82% of them singletons. Under 8.5% of the sample is held by the ten biggest clonotypes. The sequenced sample was peripheral blood. These receptors were taken from a woman older than 75 with COVID-19, enrolled during active disease.

This rearrangement joins TRBV7-3 to TRBJ2-5, with D perhaps TRBD1 (6 bases). The CDR3 runs to 14 residues. The germline CDR1 and CDR2 sequences are SGHTA and FQGTGA. Trimming took off 2 bases at V and 5 bases at J, with 12 bases between the two ends. CDR3 nucleotide sequence: TGTGCCAGCAGCTTAGGGCCAGGGGCGGAGACCCAGTACTTC. It is translated as CASSLGPGAETQYF.

V usage is TRBV5-6 and J usage is TRBJ1-2; the match to TRBD1 covers 12 bases. Germline assignment: CDR1 SGHDT and CDR2 YYEEEE. The V segment lost 2 bases and the J segment 4 bases; nucleotides outside the gene matches: 3. The CDR3 has 15 residues. CDR3 in DNA: TGTGCCAGCAGCTTCCGGGACAGGGGGCTCTATGGCTACACCTTC. Protein: CASSFRDRGLYGYTF. Complete variable domain (other parts from reference TRBV5-6 and TRBJ1-2): DAGVTQSPTHLIKTRGQQVTLRCSPKSGHDTVSWYQQALGQGPQFIFQYYEEEERQRGNFPDRFSGHQFPNYSSELNVNALLLGDSALYLCASSFRDRGLYGYTFGSGTRLTVV.

The gene calls are TRBV2 and TRBJ1-1; no clear D gene. V was cut by 5 bases and J by 3 bases, with 4 bases left in between. The CDR3 is 11 residues long. Germline CDR1 and CDR2: SNHLY and FYNNEI. CDR3 amino acids: CASSTYTEAFF. CDR3 bases: TGTGCCAGCAGTACATACACTGAAGCTTTCTTT.

V is TRBV7-2 and J is TRBJ2-1; TRBD2 agrees at 10 bases. This CDR3 is 18 amino acids long. The V gene's germline CDR1 is SGHTA and CDR2 FQGNSA. After removal of 1 base from V and 9 bases from J, the junction contained 15 bases not matched to a gene. The CDR3 loop is CASSLDSLSGRARGEQFF. CDR3 nucleotide sequence: TGTGCCAGCAGCTTAGATTCTCTGAGCGGGAGGGCCAGGGGTGAGCAGTTCTTC.

The chain couples TRBV30 to TRBJ2-7; D possibly corresponds to TRBD2 (5 bases). V gave up 0 bases and J gave up 4 bases, with 10 bases separating them. Germline CDR1 is GTSNPN and CDR2 is SVGIG (reference sequence). The CDR3 spans 13 residues. The CDR3 is CAWSVDGLYEQYF. The CDR3 region has the DNA TGTGCCTGGAGTGTAGATGGACTGTACGAGCAGTACTTC.

This chain uses TRBV10-3 with TRBJ2-1; 8 bases match TRBD2. Germline V lookup: CDR1 ENHRY, CDR2 SYGVKD. The CDR3 totals 14 residues. J lost 5 bases, V lost 5 bases, and 5 bases had no gene match. CDR3 DNA: TGTGCCATCAGTCGGGAGGGCCGCCACAATGAGCAGTTCTTC. As protein: CAISREGRHNEQFF.

This clone was observed once. The V gene is TRBV5-4, the J gene TRBJ2-7; TRBD1 matches at 12 bases. V shed 4 bases and J 5 bases; nucleotides not matched to a gene: 7. There are 15 residues in the CDR3. Germline assignment: CDR1 SGHNT and CDR2 YYREEE (reference sequence). The CDR3 nucleotides are TGTGCCAGCAGCCTCCGGGACAGGGGGCCGAACGAGCAGTACTTC. Amino acid sequence: CASSLRDRGPNEQYF.

This chain connects TRBV2 to TRBJ1-5, with D unclear. Germline V gene lookup returns CDR1 SNHLY and CDR2 FYNNEI. Trimming took off 7 bases at V and 5 bases at J, with 9 bases between the two ends. The CDR3 loop spans 12 amino acids. CDR3 protein: CASNIGYQPQHF. CDR3 sequence (DNA): TGTGCCAGCAACATTGGTTATCAGCCCCAGCATTTT.

This chain joins TRBV7-2 and TRBJ2-7, with 7 positions matching TRBD2. V gave up 8 bases and J gave up 5 bases; unmatched junction bases: 9. Germline lookup yields CDR1 SGHTA and CDR2 FQGNSA. The CDR3 covers 13 residues. The CDR3 nucleotides read TGTGCCAGCTATGCGGGAGAAGACGACGAGCAGTACTTC. As protein: CASYAGEDDEQYF.

This chain uses TRBV24-1 with TRBJ1-5, with D unresolved. V lost 2 bases, J lost 4 bases, and 11 bases lay in between. Germline values: CDR1 KGHDR, CDR2 SFDVKD. This CDR3 region has 15 residues. The DNA for the CDR3 is TGTGCCACCAGTGATTCGCGACGGGAGAATCAGCCCCAGCATTTT. Its translation: CATSDSRRENQPQHF.

This chain connects TRBV28 to TRBJ1-2; 9 bases match TRBD1. Losses at the gene ends were 11 bases for V and 3 bases for J; bases not matched to a gene: 10. The CDR3 runs to 14 residues. Germline CDR1 reads MDHEN; CDR2 reads SYDVKM. CDR3 nucleotide sequence: TGTGCCTCCCGGGCGTGGGACAGGGACTATGGCTACACCTTC. Translated, it gives CASRAWDRDYGYTF.

The chain uses TRBV5-4 and TRBJ2-7, with 7 nucleotides matching TRBD1. There are 13 residues in the CDR3. V lost 3 bases to trimming and J lost 3 bases; unmatched junction nucleotides: 3. Germline-derived CDR1 and CDR2 are SGHNT and YYREEE (reference sequence). CDR3 protein: CASSWDSGYEQYF. The CDR3 coding sequence is TGTGCCAGCAGCTGGGACAGCGGCTACGAGCAGTACTTC.

The chain carries TRBV24-1 and TRBJ1-5; 7 nucleotides line up with TRBD1. The V gene's germline CDR1 is KGHDR and CDR2 SFDVKD. This CDR3 has 14 residues. The V and J ends lost 6 bases and 2 bases, in that order; junction bases with no gene match: 3. CDR3 loop: CATSQQGRNQPQHF. In DNA, the CDR3 is TGTGCCACCAGTCAACAGGGGCGCAATCAGCCCCAGCATTTT.

The chain links TRBV4-2 to TRBJ1-2; 7 bases line up with TRBD1. The CDR3 has 14 residues. Trimming removed 1 base from V and 4 bases from J; junction bases left unmatched: 3. Germline V gene sequence: CDR1 LGHNA, CDR2 YNFKEQ. CDR3 loop: CASSQVGQTYGYTF. CDR3 sequence (DNA): TGTGCCAGCAGCCAAGTGGGACAGACCTATGGCTACACCTTC.

The gene calls are TRBV29-1 and TRBJ1-1; a possible D gene is TRBD1 (6 bases). Germline lookup yields CDR1 SQVTM and CDR2 ANQGSEA. Trimming cost V 7 bases and J 9 bases, with 18 bases left between them. The CDR3 totals 12 residues. In DNA form, the CDR3 reads TGCAGCGCTGGTTCACGGTGGGGGCAAGCTTTCTTT. Protein product: CSAGSRWGQAFF.

V is TRBV10-3 and J is TRBJ1-1; 7 bases are a match to TRBD1. Losses at the gene ends were 0 bases for V and 1 base for J; bases not matched to a gene: 11. Germline-derived CDR1 and CDR2 are ENHRY and SYGVKD. This CDR3 contains 18 residues. CDR3 protein: CAISESGGRGLANTEAFF. In DNA, the CDR3 is TGTGCCATCAGTGAGTCGGGCGGGAGGGGGCTGGCGAACACTGAAGCTTTCTTT.

The V gene is TRBV14, the J gene TRBJ2-2; 9 nucleotides align to TRBD1. Trimming cost V 4 bases and J 3 bases; bases outside gene matches: 15. This CDR3 region has 19 residues. Germline CDR1 SGHDN, CDR2 FVKESK. CDR3 coding DNA: TGTGCCAGCAGCCCTCGCTTGGGGGGACAGGGTACATACACCGGGGAGCTGTTTTTT. It encodes CASSPRLGGQGTYTGELFF. Full variable domain (remainder filled in from reference TRBV14 and TRBJ2-2): EAGVTQFPSHSVIEKGQTVTLRCDPISGHDNLYWYRRVMGKEIKFLLHFVKESKQDESGMPNNRFLAERTGGTYSTLKVQPAELEDSGVYFCASSPRLGGQGTYTGELFFGEGSRLTVL.

The V gene is TRBV29-1, the J gene TRBJ1-5, with D perhaps TRBD1 (6 bases). The CDR3 loop spans 15 amino acids. Trimming shortened V by 5 bases and J by 2 bases, and 16 bases separated the two germline ends. CDR1 is SQVTM, CDR2 ANQGSEA, per germline. In DNA, the CDR3 is TGCAGCGTTTCGGACAGTGCCTCGGGCAATCAGCCCCAGCATTTT. As protein: CSVSDSASGNQPQHF. Supplemented by reference TRBV29-1 and TRBJ1-5, the full variable domain reads SAVISQKPSRDICQRGTSLTIQCQVDSQVTMMFWYRQQPGQSLTLIATANQGSEATYESGFVIDKFPISRPNLTFSTLTVSNMSPEDSSIYLCSVSDSASGNQPQHFGDGTRLSIL.

The chain couples TRBV9 to TRBJ1-2, with TRBD1 matching over 7 bases. The CDR3 loop spans 15 amino acids. Trimming cost V 0 bases and J 0 bases; bases outside gene matches: 2. Germline V gene lookup returns CDR1 SGDLS and CDR2 YYNGEE. CDR3 residues: CASSVGGTANYGYTF. The CDR3 DNA follows: TGTGCCAGCAGCGTAGGAGGGACAGCTAACTATGGCTACACCTTC. The variable domain in full, with the rest retrieved from reference TRBV9 and TRBJ1-2, is DSGVTQTPKHLITATGQRVTLRCSPRSGDLSVYWYQQSLDQGLQFLIQYYNGEERAKGNILERFSAQQFPDLHSELNLSSLELGDSALYFCASSVGGTANYGYTFGSGTRLTVV.

Worth noting for this clone: Other nucleotide sequences in the sample specify the same CDR3. The V and J genes are TRBV3-1 (or the pseudogene TRBV3-2) and TRBJ1-1; no firm D call. CDR3 length equals 13 residues. Trimming cost V 1 base and J 5 bases, with 8 bases left between them. From germline, CDR1 is LGHDT and CDR2 YNNKEL (reference sequence). The CDR3 is CASSQGGRTEAFF. The CDR3 coding sequence is TGTGCCAGCAGCCAAGGAGGTCGGACTGAAGCTTTCTTT.

A remark on this clone: At one of its ends the junction is not consistent with the germline gene, which may arise from a read error. V gene TRBV6-5 combines with J gene TRBJ2-7; 10 positions match TRBD1. This CDR3 spans 11 amino acids. In germline, CDR1 is MNHEY, CDR2 SVGAGI. The CDR3 region has the DNA TGTGCCAGCAGTTTCGGGACAGGGGAAAGATTC. It specifies CASSFGTGERF.